This TCR beta chain was sequenced during a study of blood T cell repertoires in COVID-19. About the research overall: Acute-phase and convalescent COVID-19 samples originated in the United States, Italy and Spain. The analysed material was cDNA or gDNA that came from T cells, B-cell-depleted T cells, or PBMCs.

Germline V gives CDR1 SNHLY, CDR2 FYNNEI. Trimming took 7 bases from V and 4 from J; bases not matched to a gene: 6. The CDR3 is 15 residues long. Methods used by the authors: The assay estimated nucleated cells by amplifying reference gene primers. Some clones are missing from TCRdb's copy, which holds only in-frame ones; the method was immunoSEQ multiplex PCR. That table is the source of V, J and clone size, and D and trimming were worked out from the DNA. Of 110,000 to 150,000 clones in the sample, roughly 77% are singletons; the top ten hold 4.2%. Sequenced: peripheral blood. The TCR originated in a man aged 55 to 70 with acute or convalescent COVID-19. The genes are TRBV2 and TRBJ2-1; 11 nucleotides line up with TRBD1. The CDR3 protein is CASTRTGGTYNEQFF. In DNA form, the CDR3 reads TGTGCCAGCACCCGGACAGGGGGCACGTACAATGAGCAGTTCTTC.